This TCR beta chain was sequenced during a study of identical twins. Whole-study findings and limits: Abundant cord blood beta clonotypes carried fewer insertions; memory repertoires showed none. Twin-shared out-of-frame alpha sequences were enriched for low generation probability.

Template switching added a universal primer binding site, and final cDNA carried unique molecular identifiers. Each CDR3 protein gets one entry after TCRdb re-called the 5' RACE reads with MiXCR. Here the sample spans around 220,000 distinct CDR3 sequences, under 12% being singletons. Germline assignment: CDR1 MNHEY and CDR2 SMNVEV (reference sequence). The CDR3 covers 16 residues. V gave up 5 bases and J gave up 2 bases; unmatched junction bases: 10. Only a few counts were recorded for this clonotype. Its target is not known. The sequenced sample consisted of memory T cells sorted from blood. The V and J genes are TRBV27 and TRBJ2-7; 9 positions match TRBD1. The receptor's source is a man in his fifties in good health. The chain's CDR3 is CASSPLRQGGTYEQYF. CDR3 DNA: TGTGCCAGCAGTCCACTCCGACAGGGGGGAACCTACGAGCAGTACTTC.